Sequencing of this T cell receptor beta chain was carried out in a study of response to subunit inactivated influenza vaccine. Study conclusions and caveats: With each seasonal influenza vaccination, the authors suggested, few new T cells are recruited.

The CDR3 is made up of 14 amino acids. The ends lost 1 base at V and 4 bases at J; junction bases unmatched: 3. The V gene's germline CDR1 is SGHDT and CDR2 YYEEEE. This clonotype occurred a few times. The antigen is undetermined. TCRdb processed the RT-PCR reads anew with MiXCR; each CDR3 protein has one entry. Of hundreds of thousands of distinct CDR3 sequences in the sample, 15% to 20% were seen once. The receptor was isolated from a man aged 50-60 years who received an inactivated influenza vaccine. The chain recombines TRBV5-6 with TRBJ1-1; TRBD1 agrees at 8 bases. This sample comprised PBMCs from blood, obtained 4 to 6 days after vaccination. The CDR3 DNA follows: TGTGCCAGCAGCTTGCCAGGGGGCCCCACTGAAGCTTTCTTT. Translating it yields CASSLPGGPTEAFF.